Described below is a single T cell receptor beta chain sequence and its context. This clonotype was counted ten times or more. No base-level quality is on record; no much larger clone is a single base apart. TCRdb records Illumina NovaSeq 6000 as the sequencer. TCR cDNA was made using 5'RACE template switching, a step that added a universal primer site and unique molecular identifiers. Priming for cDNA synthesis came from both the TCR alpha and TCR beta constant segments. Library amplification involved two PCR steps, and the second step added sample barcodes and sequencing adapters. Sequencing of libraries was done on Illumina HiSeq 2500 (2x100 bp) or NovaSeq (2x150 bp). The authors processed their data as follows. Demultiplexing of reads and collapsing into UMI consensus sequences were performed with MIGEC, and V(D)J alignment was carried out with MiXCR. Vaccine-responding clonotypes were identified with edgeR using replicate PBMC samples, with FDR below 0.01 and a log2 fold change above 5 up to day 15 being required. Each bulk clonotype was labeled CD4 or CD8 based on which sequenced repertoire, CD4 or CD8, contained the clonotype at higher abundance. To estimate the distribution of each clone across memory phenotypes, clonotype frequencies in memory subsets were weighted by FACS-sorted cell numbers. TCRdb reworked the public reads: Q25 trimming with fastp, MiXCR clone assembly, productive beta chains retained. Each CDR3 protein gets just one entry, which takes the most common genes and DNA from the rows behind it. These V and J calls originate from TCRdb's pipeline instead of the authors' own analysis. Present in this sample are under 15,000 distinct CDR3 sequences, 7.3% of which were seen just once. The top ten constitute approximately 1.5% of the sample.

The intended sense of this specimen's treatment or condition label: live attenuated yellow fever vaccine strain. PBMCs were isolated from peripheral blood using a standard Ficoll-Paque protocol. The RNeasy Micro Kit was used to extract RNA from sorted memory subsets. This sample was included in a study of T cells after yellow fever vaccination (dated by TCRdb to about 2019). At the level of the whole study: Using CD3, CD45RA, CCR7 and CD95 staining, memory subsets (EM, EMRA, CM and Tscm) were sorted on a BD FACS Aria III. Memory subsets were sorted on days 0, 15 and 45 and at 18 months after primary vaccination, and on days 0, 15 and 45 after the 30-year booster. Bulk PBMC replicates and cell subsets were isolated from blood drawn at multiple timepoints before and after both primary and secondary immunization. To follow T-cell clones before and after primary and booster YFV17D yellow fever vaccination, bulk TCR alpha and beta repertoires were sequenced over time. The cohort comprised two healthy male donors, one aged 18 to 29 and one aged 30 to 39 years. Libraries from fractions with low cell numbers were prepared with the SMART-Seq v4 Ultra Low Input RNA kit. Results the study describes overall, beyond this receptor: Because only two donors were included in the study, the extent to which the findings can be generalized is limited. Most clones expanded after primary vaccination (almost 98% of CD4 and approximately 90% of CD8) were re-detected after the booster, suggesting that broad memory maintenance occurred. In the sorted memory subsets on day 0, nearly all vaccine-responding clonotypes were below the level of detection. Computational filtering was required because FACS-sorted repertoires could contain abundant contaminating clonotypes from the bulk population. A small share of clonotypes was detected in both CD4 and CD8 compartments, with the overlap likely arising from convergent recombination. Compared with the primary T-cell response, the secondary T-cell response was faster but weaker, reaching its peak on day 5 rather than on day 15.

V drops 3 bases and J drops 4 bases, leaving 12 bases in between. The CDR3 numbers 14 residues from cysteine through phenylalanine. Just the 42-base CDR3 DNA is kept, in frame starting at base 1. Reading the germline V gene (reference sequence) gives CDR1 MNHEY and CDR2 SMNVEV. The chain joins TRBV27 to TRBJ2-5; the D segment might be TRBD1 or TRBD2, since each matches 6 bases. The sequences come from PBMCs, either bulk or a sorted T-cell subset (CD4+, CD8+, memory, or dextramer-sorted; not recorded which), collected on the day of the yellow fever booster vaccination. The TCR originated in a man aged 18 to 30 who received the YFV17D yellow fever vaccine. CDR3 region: CASSLRGAGETQYF. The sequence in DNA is TGTGCCAGCAGTTTGAGGGGGGCCGGAGAGACCCAGTACTTC.